This passage covers 16 T cell receptor beta chains from one sample sequenced in a study of T cell responses to AZD1222 COVID-19 vaccine. The table came from immunoSEQ multiplex PCR; TCRdb's copy has only in-frame clones and leaves some out. The sample contains tens of thousands of clones, around 90% of which appear only once. This material consisted of peripheral blood, taken 28 days after the second AZD1222 dose. Receptors originate from an adult who received the AZD1222 COVID-19 vaccine.

The J gene is TRBJ1-4, the V gene TRBV9; D might be TRBD1 (5 bases). Trimming took off 2 bases at V and 0 bases at J, with 14 bases between the two ends. Looked up from germline, CDR1 is SGDLS and CDR2 is YYNGEE. The CDR3 covers 17 residues. CDR3 in amino acids: CASSVVPQDATNEKLFF. CDR3 DNA: TGTGCCAGCAGCGTCGTCCCACAGGACGCAACTAATGAAAAACTGTTTTTT.

This clone has only one observation. The CDR3 region is CASSTVYSGNTIYF. The CDR3 DNA sequence: TGTGCCAGTAGTACTGTTTACTCTGGAAACACCATATATTTT. The chain combines TRBV19 with TRBJ1-3; D is uncertain. Deletions cut 4 bases from V and 0 bases from J, with 7 bases between. CDR3 length equals 14 residues. The V gene's germline CDR1 is LNHDA and CDR2 SQIVND (reference sequence).

J is TRBJ1-2 and V is TRBV5-1, with 9 nucleotides matching TRBD1. The CDR3 consists of 13 residues. J was trimmed by 2 bases and V by 4 bases; bases with no gene match: 0. CDR1 is SGHRS and CDR2 is YFSETQ in the germline V gene. The CDR3 coding sequence is TGCGCCAGCAGCGGACAGGGGAACTATGGCTACACCTTC. Protein: CASSGQGNYGYTF.

The V and J genes are TRBV30 and TRBJ1-1, with no clear D. Germline V CDR1 and CDR2: GTSNPN, SVGIG (reference sequence). CDR3 length: 13 amino acids. V was clipped by 0 bases and J by 1 base, with 6 bases between them. CDR3 protein: CAWSVEANTEAFF. The CDR3 DNA reads TGTGCCTGGAGTGTAGAGGCGAACACTGAAGCTTTCTTT. The full variable domain, in which reference TRBV30 and TRBJ1-1 provide the parts outside the CDR3, is SQTIHQWPATLVQPVGSPLSLECTVEGTSNPNLYWYRQAAGRGLQLLFYSVGIGQISSEVPQNLSASRPQDRQFILSSKKLLLSDSGFYLCAWSVEANTEAFFGQGTRLTVV.

The rearrangement joins TRBV5-1 to TRBJ2-7; 8 bases fit TRBD1. CDR1 and CDR2 from the germline V gene are SGHRS and YFSETQ. With 4 bases clipped from V and 5 bases from J, the junction kept 5 bases outside the gene matches. The CDR3 runs to 13 residues. CDR3 sequence reads: CASSAGQGDEQYF. In DNA, the CDR3 is TGCGCCAGCAGCGCCGGACAGGGAGACGAGCAGTACTTC.

V and J are TRBV5-4 and TRBJ2-1; tentatively, D is TRBD1 (6 bases). Germline V CDR1 and CDR2: SGHNT, YYREEE (reference sequence). Trimming took 4 bases from V and 5 from J, leaving 13 bases between them. The CDR3 contains 14 residues. The CDR3 spells CASSRDTDDNEQFF. Here the CDR3 DNA reads TGTGCCAGCAGCCGGGACACGGACGACAATGAGCAGTTCTTC.

The V call is TRBV30, the J call TRBJ2-3, with 8 bases fitting TRBD1. The CDR3 runs to 17 residues. Germline CDR1 reads GTSNPN; CDR2 reads SVGIG (reference sequence). Losses at the gene ends were 1 base for V and 9 bases for J; bases not matched to a gene: 18. The CDR3, as DNA: TGTGCCTGGAGTGCTCACCCCTTGGGACGTCAGGGGGCAACGCAGTATTTT. Protein sequence: CAWSAHPLGRQGATQYF.

The CDR3 region is CASSNIGPSPLHF. The CDR3 DNA sequence: TGTGCCAGTAGTAACATCGGCCCCTCACCCCTCCACTTT. The rearrangement joins TRBV19 to TRBJ1-6; unclear D gene. This CDR3 contains 13 residues. Between the trimmed V and J ends, which lost 4 bases and 10 bases, there was a span of 11 bases. Germline CDR1 and CDR2: LNHDA and SQIVND (reference sequence).

The chain recombines TRBV15 with TRBJ1-3; weak D call: TRBD1 (6 bases). The CDR3 has 17 residues. The ends were cut back, 0 bases at V and 4 bases at J, with 16 bases in the middle. CDR1 and CDR2 (germline): LNHNV, YYDKDF (reference sequence). CDR3 bases: TGTGCCACCAGCAGAGACCGGGGGCAGGGCCTCGGAAACACCATATATTTT. Encoded protein: CATSRDRGQGLGNTIYF.

The rearrangement joins TRBV7-8 to TRBJ2-6; D possibly corresponds to TRBD1 (5 bases). Trimming shortened V by 4 bases and J by 4 bases, and 17 bases separated the two germline ends. The CDR3 is 17 amino acids. In germline, CDR1 is SGHVS, CDR2 FQNEAQ. This CDR3 reads CASSSASTVPGANVLTF. As DNA, the CDR3 is TGTGCCAGCAGCTCCGCCTCGACAGTGCCCGGGGCCAACGTCCTGACTTTC.

This chain joins TRBV24-1 and TRBJ2-3; possible D gene TRBD1, 5 bases. CDR1 KGHDR and CDR2 SFDVKD come from the germline V gene. This CDR3 spans 13 amino acids. Deletions cut 1 base from V and 9 bases from J, with 10 bases between. In DNA, the CDR3 is TGTGCCACCAGTGATTTCGACAGTAGCACGCAGTATTTT. It is translated as CATSDFDSSTQYF.

Concerning this clone: Other nucleotide sequences from this sample produce the same CDR3. The genes are TRBV30 and TRBJ1-5; the D gene is possibly TRBD1 (6 bases). V was clipped by 3 bases and J by 3 bases, with 9 bases between them. CDR1 is GTSNPN and CDR2 is SVGIG in the germline V gene (reference sequence). CDR3 length: 13 amino acids. CDR3 loop: CAWSRQDNQPQHF. The CDR3 DNA sequence: TGTGCCTGGAGCAGACAGGACAATCAGCCCCAGCATTTT.

The CDR3 loop reads CASSQANYGYTF. CDR3 bases: TGTGCCAGCAGCCAAGCCAATTATGGCTACACCTTC. The chain has TRBV3-1 (or the pseudogene TRBV3-2) and TRBJ1-2; D is uncertain. Germline V CDR1 and CDR2: LGHDT, YNNKEL (reference sequence). The CDR3 runs to 12 residues. V lost 1 base to trimming and J lost 5 bases, with 5 bases between them.

CDR3 coding DNA: TGTGCGAGGATACCGAGCAGCTACGAGCAGTACTTC. Translated, it gives CARIPSSYEQYF. The J gene is TRBJ2-7, the V gene TRBV6-8; D is unclear. Germline-derived CDR1 and CDR2 are MNHGY and SAAAGT. CDR3 length: 12 residues.

This clone came up once. The chain is built from TRBV18 and TRBJ2-1; tentatively, D is TRBD1 (7 bases). Germline CDR1 is KGHSH and CDR2 is LQKENI. This CDR3 is 15 amino acids long. The germline V and J ends were trimmed by 3 bases and 7 bases, with 16 bases remaining between them. CDR3 protein: CASSPSEGAGNEQFF. The CDR3 bases are TGTGCCAGCTCACCCTCGGAGGGGGCCGGGAATGAGCAGTTCTTC.

The chain uses TRBV6-2 or TRBV6-3 and TRBJ2-1; the match to TRBD2 covers 12 bases. The CDR3 spans 15 residues. Germline assignment: CDR1 MNHEY and CDR2 SVGEGT. The J segment lost 4 bases and the V segment lost 5 bases, leaving 3 bases of the junction unmatched. CDR3 protein: CASSRLAGGYNEQFF. CDR3 nucleotides: TGTGCCAGCAGTCGCCTAGCGGGGGGGTACAATGAGCAGTTCTTC.